The present TCR beta chain was sequenced within a study of cytomegalovirus exposure and HLA in healthy donors. Findings of the study overall: Analyses of presence/absence relied on an assumption of roughly uniform sequencing depth across donors. Cytomegalovirus association was assigned to 150 to 200 TCR beta chains.

The PCR used 60 Vbeta and 13 Jbeta primers. Produced via immunoSEQ multiplex PCR; TCRdb's table is partial and in-frame only. The sample shows about 110,000 clones, over 60% of them seen only once. Concerning this clone: Its antigen remains unidentified.

At collection, donors were nominally healthy, but unrecorded immune exposures were probable. Germline V CDR1 and CDR2: SGHDN, FVKESK. This CDR3 region has 15 residues. After removal of 0 bases from V and 3 bases from J, the junction contained 3 bases not matched to a gene. The sequencing sample was made of PBMCs. The TCR comes from a male donor in good health and CMV-seronegative. V usage is TRBV14 and J usage is TRBJ2-7; 9 bases match TRBD2. CDR3 region: CASSQEAGGIYEQYF. Here the CDR3 DNA reads TGTGCCAGCAGCCAAGAGGCGGGAGGGATCTACGAGCAGTACTTC.